The TCR beta chain described here comes from a study of cytomegalovirus exposure and HLA in healthy donors. On the study more broadly: Per a later analysis, the 550 to 850 first-cohort and some 110 validation repertoires shared one platform. Findings of the study overall: Investigators reported over 150 TCR beta chains as tied to cytomegalovirus.

Sequencing used immunoSEQ multiplex PCR; TCRdb keeps in-frame clones, though not all of them. The repertoire holds some 250,000 clones, with approximately 86% as singletons. Germline V gene sequence: CDR1 SGHAT, CDR2 FQNNGV. V lost 1 base and J lost 2, with 8 bases in between. The CDR3 totals 14 residues. Of note for this clone: Its cognate antigen is unknown.

This clonotype originated in a woman in her twenties or thirties in good health and CMV-seropositive. Sequencing was done on a sample of PBMCs. The chain links TRBV11-2 to TRBJ2-5, with D perhaps matching TRBD2 (6 bases). DNA for the CDR3: TGTGCCAGCAGCTTAGTCGGGGGACAAGAGACCCAGTACTTC. Its protein is CASSLVGGQETQYF.